The entry below gives a single T cell receptor (beta chain) sequence along with its context. Its antigen is still unknown. TCRdb's table, derived via immunoSEQ multiplex PCR, lists solely in-frame clones and lacks some. The sample lists 300,000 to 400,000 clones; just over 90% were seen once. The source of the sample is a study of Ad26.COV2.S vaccination and SARS-CoV-2 variants. Points from the study as a whole: Ad26.COV2.S recipients had broader spike-specific TCRs (P = 0.0014). The study found similar non-spike TCR breadth in vaccine and placebo recipients.

Sequenced here: peripheral blood, sampled after recovery from COVID-19. The sequence derives from a human donor who had recovered from COVID-19.

The CDR3 nucleotides read TGTGCCAGTAGTACCTTAGCGGGGGGGCAATTATCTGCAACCAAAAACATTCAGTACTTC. Protein product: CASSTLAGGQLSATKNIQYF. This sequence joins TRBV19 and TRBJ2-4; 11 bases are a match to TRBD2. The V gene's germline CDR1 is LNHDA and CDR2 SQIVND (reference sequence). The ends lost 4 bases at V and 2 bases at J; junction bases unmatched: 16. This CDR3 contains 20 residues.